This TCR beta chain was recovered during a study of molecular identifiers for immune sequencing clone quantification. This clonotype was seen many times. The target antigen is unknown. The V end lost 0 bases, the J end lost 1 base, and 7 bases lay between the germline ends. This CDR3 region has 14 residues. The germline gives CDR1 LGHNA, CDR2 YSLEER. Both previously described methods and listed TCR primers were employed to make bulk TCR libraries. TCRdb ran MiXCR on the PCR reads and lists one entry per CDR3 protein. The data contain 460,000 or so distinct CDR3 sequences, around a fifth of them singletons. Overall study findings and caveats: Spiked TCR RNA from one Jurkat cell reportedly showed up when mixed among approximately 990,000 naive cells. Identical TCR molecules that share a barcode could lead to an underestimation of highly expanded clone sizes. Clones of above 20 RNA copies carried over 97% of effector molecules; in naive cells they carried under 1%.

This receptor was obtained from a human donor in good health. Some libraries in this study had Jurkat cell RNA spiked in. The chain uses TRBV4-3 and TRBJ2-7; D is ambiguous. The sample consisted of naive CD8+ T cells from blood, with Jurkat cell RNA spiked in. The subset was: FACS-sorted CD8+CD4-CCR7+CD45RA+ naive T cells. The CDR3 loop is CASSQDEVSYEQYF. In DNA form, the CDR3 reads TGCGCCAGCAGCCAAGATGAAGTTTCCTACGAGCAGTACTTC.